The rows below give T cell receptor beta chains drawn from one sample of a study of T-cell reconstitution after alpha-beta-depleted transplantation in children. TCRdb processed the PCR reads anew with MiXCR; each CDR3 protein has one entry. Seen here are more than 400,000 distinct CDR3 sequences, 43% observed once, and the top ten hold roughly a quarter. The sequencing used PBMCs, collected before TCRalphabeta/CD19-depleted stem cell transplant. The receptors stem from a girl aged 2 to 9 with aplastic anemia, due to receive a stem cell transplant. Both conserved end residues are trimmed from each CDR3.

J	V	CDR3
TRBJ2-1	TRBV20-1	SATPGQVPYNEQF
TRBJ2-7	TRBV20-1	SANVVGQY
TRBJ1-2	TRBV5-6	ASSLVGVGYT
TRBJ1-5	TRBV7-8	ASSSTAGENQPQH
TRBJ2-1	TRBV5-5	ASSPTSGRDNEQF
TRBJ2-7	TRBV29-1	SVEDQSLDTREY
TRBJ1-5	TRBV5-5	ASSPGLKAPQPQH
TRBJ1-1	TRBV29-1	SVEDLSGINQAF
TRBJ2-5	TRBV5-1	ASSLVGDTGTQY
TRBJ2-2	TRBV5-1	ASSRLSAGTGGELF
TRBJ1-1	TRBV5-6	ASSFFGPMNTEAF
TRBJ1-2	TRBV27	ASSPGGEGYGYT
TRBJ1-2	TRBV20-1	SARGTGRFNYGYT
TRBJ2-3	TRBV5-1	ASSLAPSGISSTDTQY
TRBJ1-5	TRBV7-9	ASSLGSQPQH
TRBJ2-3	TRBV9	ASSAAAGVRDTQY
TRBJ2-5	TRBV7-3	ASSPGVGGLQETQY
TRBJ2-1	TRBV12-3/TRBV12-4	ASSLEDSGRKGEQF
TRBJ2-5	TRBV7-9	ASNTRETQY
TRBJ2-7	TRBV28	ASSSRLRGLGYGEQY
TRBJ2-7	TRBV14	ASSQPGQLHYEQY
TRBJ1-3	TRBV5-1	ASSLGGALSGNTIY
TRBJ2-1	TRBV18	ASSPPEGRGDNEQF
TRBJ2-7	TRBV3-1	ASSRTGVEQY
TRBJ1-2	TRBV28	ASSSHLRGIRDGYT
TRBJ2-1	TRBV27	ASSLGGYSYNEQF
TRBJ1-5	TRBV6-1	ASSREGYQPQH
TRBJ1-1	TRBV27	ASRSAVMNTEAF
TRBJ1-5	TRBV10-2	ASNLDSGQPQH
TRBJ2-3	TRBV7-6	ASSLMTDTQY
TRBJ2-7	TRBV27	ASSLGRSGREAFYEQY
TRBJ2-1	TRBV6-1	ASNTLYRDFYNEQF
TRBJ2-7	TRBV18	ASSRDRSATYEQY
TRBJ2-7	TRBV9	ASSLGTGGFYEQY
TRBJ2-1	TRBV15	ATSRDGAGGPSNEQF
TRBJ1-1	TRBV27	ASSLPRSTEAF
TRBJ2-3	TRBV20-1	SASPTTFIDTQY
TRBJ2-7	TRBV20-1	SASGRREQY
TRBJ2-3	TRBV6-5	ASSYGGGFTDTQY
TRBJ2-1	TRBV6-2/TRBV6-3	ASSFVRTSVNNEQF
TRBJ2-5	TRBV20-1	SAVAGSQETQY
TRBJ2-4	TRBV24-1	ATSDPGTGERGSKNIQY
TRBJ2-1	TRBV5-1	ASRLGNEQF
TRBJ2-4	TRBV5-6	ASSLQGPAKNIQY
TRBJ2-7	TRBV12-3/TRBV12-4	ASSSTGTTPY
TRBJ2-1	TRBV6-5	ASSFLKEGNEQF